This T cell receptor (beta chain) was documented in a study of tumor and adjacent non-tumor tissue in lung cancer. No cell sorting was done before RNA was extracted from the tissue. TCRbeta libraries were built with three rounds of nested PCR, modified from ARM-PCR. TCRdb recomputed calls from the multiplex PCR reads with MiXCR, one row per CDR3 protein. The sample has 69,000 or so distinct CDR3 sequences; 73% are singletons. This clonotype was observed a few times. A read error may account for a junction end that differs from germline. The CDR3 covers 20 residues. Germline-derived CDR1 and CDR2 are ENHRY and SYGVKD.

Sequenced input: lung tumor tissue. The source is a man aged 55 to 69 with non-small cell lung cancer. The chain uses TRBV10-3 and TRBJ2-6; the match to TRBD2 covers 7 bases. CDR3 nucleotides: TGTGCCATCAGTGAACATGGTACTAGCGAGAGGGACTCTGAGGCCAACGTCCTGACTTTC. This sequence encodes CAISEHGTSERDSEANVLTF.